This TCR beta chain is drawn from a study of T cell responses to AZD1222 COVID-19 vaccine. Broader study findings: Clonal diversity may have been underestimated in mostly white British donors. In the spike-specific TCR repertoire, nearly half reportedly target unmutated variant regions. Just 5 to 7 people given AZD1222 tested seropositive at baseline.

As to this clone: Its target is not known.

The germline V gene encodes CDR1 MNHEY and CDR2 SVGEGT. Deletions cut 0 bases from V and 2 bases from J, with 8 bases between. CDR3 length: 14 residues. The method was immunoSEQ multiplex PCR; TCRdb's version includes in-frame clones alone and lacks a portion of them. The top ten clones hold approximately 25% of a sample with about 39,000 clones, about 87% of them seen once. The chain employs TRBV6-2 or TRBV6-3 and TRBJ2-7, with D perhaps matching TRBD1 (5 bases). The input for sequencing was peripheral blood, taken 28 days after the second AZD1222 dose. The TCR comes from an adult who received the AZD1222 COVID-19 vaccine. The CDR3 nucleotides read TGTGCCAGCAGTTACTCAGGGGCGACCTACGAGCAGTACTTC. This gives the protein CASSYSGATYEQYF.